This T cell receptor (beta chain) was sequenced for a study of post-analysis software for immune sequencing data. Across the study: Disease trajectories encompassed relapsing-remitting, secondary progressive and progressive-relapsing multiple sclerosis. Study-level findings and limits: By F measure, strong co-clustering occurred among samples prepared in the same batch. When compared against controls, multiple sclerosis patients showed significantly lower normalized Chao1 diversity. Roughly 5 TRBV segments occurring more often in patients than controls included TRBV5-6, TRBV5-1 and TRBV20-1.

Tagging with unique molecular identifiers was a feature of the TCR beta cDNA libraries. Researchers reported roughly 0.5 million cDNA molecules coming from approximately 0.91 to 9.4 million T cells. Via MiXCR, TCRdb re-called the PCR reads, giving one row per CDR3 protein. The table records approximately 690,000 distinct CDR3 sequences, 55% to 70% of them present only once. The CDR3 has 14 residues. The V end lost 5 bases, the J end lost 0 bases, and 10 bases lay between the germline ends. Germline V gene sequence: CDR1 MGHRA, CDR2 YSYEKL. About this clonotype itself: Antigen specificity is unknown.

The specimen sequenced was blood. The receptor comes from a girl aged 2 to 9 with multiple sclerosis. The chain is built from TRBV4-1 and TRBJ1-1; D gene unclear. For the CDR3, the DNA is TGCGCCAGCAGCGCTAATCCTCTGAACACTGAAGCTTTCTTT. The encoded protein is CASSANPLNTEAFF.